These 3 T cell receptor beta chains originate from one sample sequenced in a study of beta chain features in type 1 diabetes. Whole-study findings and limits: Shortening of TCRB CDR3s, moderate but significant, appeared in all four CD4+ subsets of Type 1 diabetes patients.

Their antigens are not known. Expressed TCRB transcripts were sequenced after all isolated RNA was converted to cDNA. The data were produced by immunoSEQ multiplex PCR, yet TCRdb's version contains in-frame clones alone and is incomplete. The sample includes 160,000 or so clones, 6.5% to 8.5% seen only once; the top ten take approximately 0.56%. The sample was central memory CD4+ T cells from blood. The source is a woman aged 18-30 years with type 1 diabetes.

The V and J genes are TRBV11-1 and TRBJ2-2; D is unclear. V was pared by 1 base and J by 4 bases, with 13 bases between. Germline V lookup: CDR1 SGHAT, CDR2 FQDESV (reference sequence). This CDR3 has 16 amino acids. The chain's CDR3 is CASSLDWASRTGELFF. The CDR3 bases are TGTGCCAGCAGCTTAGACTGGGCCAGCCGCACCGGGGAGCTGTTTTTT.

This clone was recorded a few times. The V call is TRBV7-9, the J call TRBJ2-5; TRBD1 agrees at 8 bases. CDR3 length: 15 amino acids. The junction had 8 bases not matched to a gene; V was cut back by 5 bases and J by 3 bases. Per the germline V gene, CDR1 is SEHNR and CDR2 is FQNEAQ (reference sequence). In DNA, the CDR3 is TGTGCCAGCAGCCACGCCGGGACAGGAAAAGAGACCCAGTACTTC. Translation gives CASSHAGTGKETQYF.

The chain uses TRBV4-3 and TRBJ2-7, with 9 bases that match TRBD2. The CDR3 has 15 amino acids. The germline CDR1 and CDR2 sequences are LGHNA and YSLEER. V gave up 0 bases and J gave up 4 bases; unmatched junction bases: 4. CDR3 sequence (DNA): TGCGCCAGCAGCCAAGATGCGCGGGGGGGGTACGAGCAGTACTTC. As protein: CASSQDARGGYEQYF.